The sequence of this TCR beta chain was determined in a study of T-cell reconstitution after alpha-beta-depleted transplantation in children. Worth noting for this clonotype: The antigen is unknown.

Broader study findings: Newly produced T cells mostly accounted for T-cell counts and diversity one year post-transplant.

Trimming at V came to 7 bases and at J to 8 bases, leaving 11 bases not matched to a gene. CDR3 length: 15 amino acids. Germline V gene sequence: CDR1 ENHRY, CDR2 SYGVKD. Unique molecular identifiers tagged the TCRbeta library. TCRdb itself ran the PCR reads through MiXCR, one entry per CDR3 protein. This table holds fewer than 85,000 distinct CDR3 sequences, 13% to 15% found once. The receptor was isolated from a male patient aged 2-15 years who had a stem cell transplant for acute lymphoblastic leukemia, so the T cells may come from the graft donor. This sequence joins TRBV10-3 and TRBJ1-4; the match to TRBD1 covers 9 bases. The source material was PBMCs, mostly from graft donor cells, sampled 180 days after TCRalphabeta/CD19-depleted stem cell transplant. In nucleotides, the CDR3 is TGTGCCATCAAGCCGGGACAGGGTACGGCGGAAAAACTGTTTTTT. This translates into CAIKPGQGTAEKLFF.